A selection of T cell receptor beta chains follows, all from one sample in a study of blood T cells in healthy people across ages. TCRdb ran MiXCR on the 5' RACE reads and lists one entry per CDR3 protein. Here the sample spans some 1,800,000 distinct CDR3 sequences, roughly two fifths being singletons. Sequences were obtained from blood. The receptors were gathered from a human donor in good health. Both conserved end residues are part of each CDR3. D genes are given only for firm matches. Clone size is stated in some rows and not others, as once, few, many or a class when expanded.

13	-	TRBV10-3	TRBJ2-3	TRBD2	CATLAGFGDTQYF	TGTGCCACCCTAGCGGGGTTCGGGGATACGCAGTATTTT
15	-	TRBV2	TRBJ2-1	-	CASSEVSGLRNEQFF	TGTGCCAGCAGTGAGGTTTCTGGGTTGAGGAATGAGCAGTTCTTC
15	-	TRBV7-8	TRBJ2-7	-	CASSFSTGGFDEQYF	TGTGCCAGCAGCTTTAGTACAGGTGGTTTTGACGAGCAGTACTTC
14	-	TRBV20-1	TRBJ2-3	TRBD1	CSARGRGYTDTRYF	TGCAGTGCTAGGGGCAGGGGGTACACAGATACGCGGTATTTT
12	-	TRBV29-1	TRBJ2-3	-	CSSEGGTDTQYF	TGCAGCTCTGAAGGGGGAACAGATACGCAGTATTTT
14	-	TRBV5-1	TRBJ2-7	TRBD1	CVSSSGQGNDEQYF	TGCGTCAGCAGCTCGGGACAGGGGAACGACGAGCAGTACTTC
14	-	TRBV11-2	TRBJ2-1	-	CASSPRRGDYEQFF	TGTGCCAGCAGCCCCCGTCGCGGAGACTATGAGCAGTTCTTC
13	-	TRBV7-2	TRBJ2-1	-	CASSARETREQFF	TGTGCCAGCAGCGCCCGAGAAACCAGAGAGCAGTTCTTC
15	-	TRBV7-8	TRBJ2-1	TRBD2	CASSSRLAGANEQFF	TGTGCCAGCAGCTCCCGACTAGCGGGGGCCAATGAGCAGTTCTTC
16	-	TRBV7-8	TRBJ2-7	-	CASSLRSGTLLYEQYF	TGTGCCAGCAGCTTGAGATCCGGGACACTCCTTTACGAGCAGTACTTC
13	-	TRBV20-1	TRBJ2-3	-	CSANGPSTDTQYF	TGCAGTGCTAACGGGCCTAGCACAGATACGCAGTATTTT
13	-	TRBV2	TRBJ1-6	-	CASTTLGGEPLHF	TGTGCCAGCACCACTTTGGGGGGGGAGCCCCTCCACTTT
14	few	TRBV12-3/TRBV12-4	TRBJ1-6	-	CASNLSPPGSPLHF	TGTGCCAGCAACCTCTCGCCGCCAGGTTCACCCCTCCACTTT
15	-	TRBV6-6	TRBJ2-7	-	CASRDSGSSSYEQYF	TGTGCCAGCAGAGACTCAGGGAGTAGCTCCTACGAGCAGTACTTC
13	few	TRBV5-1	TRBJ2-3	-	CASAGIGTDTQYF	TGCGCCAGCGCGGGGATTGGTACAGATACGCAGTATTTT